The 21 T cell receptor beta chains below all came from one sample that was sequenced in a study of CD8 T cells in ankylosing spondylitis. General study points: In ankylosing spondylitis blood, a motif of roughly eight highly homologous TCR beta variants appeared characteristic.

The antigens these receptors bind are not known. One entry per CDR3 protein, called by TCRdb with MiXCR from the 5' RACE reads. The table has 670,000 or so distinct CDR3 sequences, under 20% seen once; the top ten hold over 15%. Sequencing was performed on blood, either unsorted or a sorted T cell fraction (not recorded which). The receptors stem from a male donor with ankylosing spondylitis.

The chain employs TRBV24-1 and TRBJ2-1; D call uncertain. CDR1 is KGHDR and CDR2 is SFDVKD in the germline V gene. Trimming stripped 3 bases from V and 5 bases from J, with 10 bases between. The CDR3 is 14 amino acids. The CDR3 bases are TGTGCCACCAGTGATCTAGGGCCGAACAATGAGCAGTTCTTC. Amino acids: CATSDLGPNNEQFF.

A few counts support this clonotype. V usage is TRBV20-1 and J usage is TRBJ2-1, with 7 nucleotides matching TRBD2. V was clipped by 5 bases and J by 8 bases; unmatched bases: 3. The V gene's germline CDR1 is DFQATT and CDR2 SNEGSKA (reference sequence). The CDR3 covers 11 residues. The CDR3 region is CSAWGGDEQFF. Written as DNA, the CDR3 is TGCAGTGCTTGGGGGGGGGATGAGCAGTTCTTC.

This clonotype was seen at least ten times. The CDR3 spells CASSVGPLDEQYF. CDR3 nucleotide sequence: TGTGCCAGCAGCGTAGGTCCGCTCGATGAGCAGTACTTC. The J gene is TRBJ2-7, the V gene TRBV9; D call uncertain. CDR3 length: 13 amino acids. Germline V CDR1 and CDR2: SGDLS, YYNGEE. V lost 0 bases, J lost 7 bases, and 11 bases lay in between.

This clonotype was found many times. V is TRBV5-1 and J is TRBJ2-6, with D uncertain. CDR1 SGHRS and CDR2 YFSETQ come from the germline V gene. The CDR3 spans 14 residues. V was trimmed by 0 bases and J by 0 bases, leaving 1 base between them. CDR3 DNA: TGCGCCAGCAGCTTGGACTCTGGGGCCAACGTCCTGACTTTC. It specifies CASSLDSGANVLTF.

The V call is TRBV7-9, the J call TRBJ2-7; D tentatively reads TRBD1 or TRBD2 (5 bases each). The V gene's germline CDR1 is SEHNR and CDR2 FQNEAQ (reference sequence). The CDR3 runs 15 residues. V was clipped by 5 bases and J by 2 bases, with 16 bases between them. CDR3 in DNA: TGTGCCAGCAGCCAATCAGGTGGGACCACCTACGAGCAGTACTTC. Protein: CASSQSGGTTYEQYF. Variable domain in full (rest from reference TRBV7-9 and TRBJ2-7): DTGVSQNPRHKITKRGQNVTFRCDPISEHNRLYWYRQTLGQGPEFLTYFQNEAQLEKSRLLSDRFSAERPKGSFSTLEIQRTEQGDSAMYLCASSQSGGTTYEQYFGPGTRLTVT.

This clonotype has only a few counts. The chain employs TRBV16 and TRBJ1-2; D unclear. Trimming cost V 4 bases and J 3 bases, with 9 bases left between them. The V gene's germline CDR1 is KGHSY and CDR2 FQNENV. The CDR3 sequence is 13 residues long. CDR3 nucleotides: TGTGCCAGCAGCCCAGGCCACCACTATGGCTACACCTTC. It specifies CASSPGHHYGYTF.

There are a few counts of this clonotype. CDR3: CASSLSGTAQYF. CDR3 nucleotides: TGTGCCAGCAGCCTTAGCGGGACCGCTCAGTACTTC. This chain uses TRBV12-3 or TRBV12-4 with TRBJ2-4, with TRBD2 matching over 8 bases. The CDR3 loop spans 12 amino acids. With 6 bases clipped from V and 12 bases from J, the junction kept 7 bases outside the gene matches.

This clonotype has only a few counts. The chain joins TRBV27 to TRBJ2-2; TRBD2 might be the D (6 bases). The CDR3 is 15 amino acids. Germline V gene lookup returns CDR1 MNHEY and CDR2 SMNVEV (reference sequence). Deletions cut 3 bases from V and 2 bases from J, with 10 bases between. The CDR3: CASSFLAPNTGELFF. CDR3 in DNA: TGTGCCAGCAGTTTTCTAGCGCCCAACACCGGGGAGCTGTTTTTT.

The chain recombines TRBV4-1 with TRBJ1-1; D is unclear. The V gene lost 4 bases and the J gene lost 0 bases, with 15 bases spanning the gap. The CDR3 covers 16 residues. CDR1 and CDR2 (germline): MGHRA, YSYEKL. In DNA form, the CDR3 reads TGCGCCAGCAGCCCGCCGGAACGGGCGATGAACACTGAAGCTTTCTTT. Translating it yields CASSPPERAMNTEAFF.

This rearrangement joins TRBV5-1 to TRBJ1-6; perhaps TRBD1 as D (6 bases). Germline-derived CDR1 and CDR2 are SGHRS and YFSETQ. CDR3 size: 18 residues. V was trimmed by 0 bases and J by 4 bases, leaving 17 bases between them. The CDR3 spells CASSLEVQGLNYNSPLHF. The CDR3 region has the DNA TGCGCCAGCAGCTTGGAGGTACAGGGTCTCAATTATAATTCACCCCTCCACTTT. The complete variable domain, with remaining parts taken from reference TRBV5-1 and TRBJ1-6, reads KAGVTQTPRYLIKTRGQQVTLSCSPISGHRSVSWYQQTPGQGLQFLFEYFSETQRNKGNFPGRFSGRQFSNSRSEMNVSTLELGDSALYLCASSLEVQGLNYNSPLHFGNGTRLTVT.

The CDR3 DNA is TGTGCCAGCAGCAAAGGGACAGCCGGACAAGAGACCCAGTACTTC. Its protein is CASSKGTAGQETQYF. The rearrangement joins TRBV9 to TRBJ2-5; TRBD1 matches at 7 bases. The V and J ends lost 4 bases and 2 bases, in that order; junction bases with no gene match: 8. Germline CDR1 SGDLS, CDR2 YYNGEE. CDR3 length: 15 residues.

In its sample, this clonotype was seen a few times. The genes are TRBV20-1 and TRBJ2-7; TRBD1 agrees at 9 bases. CDR1 and CDR2 from the germline V gene are DFQATT and SNEGSKA (reference sequence). There are 16 residues in the CDR3. The V and J ends lost 2 bases and 5 bases, in that order; junction bases with no gene match: 13. CDR3 nucleotides: TGCAGTGCTAGATCGGATTCGTTGGGACAGGGTGACGAGCAGTACTTC. Translating gives CSARSDSLGQGDEQYF.

This clonotype appeared a few times. V usage is TRBV5-1 and J usage is TRBJ2-3, with 8 bases identical to TRBD1. The V gene's germline CDR1 is SGHRS and CDR2 YFSETQ. The ends lost 4 bases at V and 3 bases at J; junction bases unmatched: 7. The CDR3 is 15 residues long. CDR3 in amino acids: CASSVGQGATDTQYF. The CDR3 nucleotides are TGCGCCAGCAGCGTCGGACAGGGAGCAACAGATACGCAGTATTTT.

The chain couples TRBV12-3 or TRBV12-4 to TRBJ2-2; 7 nucleotides agree with TRBD1. The V gene end was trimmed by 7 bases and the J gene end by 5 bases; junction bases not matched to a gene: 7. The CDR3 spans 14 residues. The CDR3 coding sequence is TGTGCCAGCATCCGACAGGGATCTACCGGGGAGCTGTTTTTT. Its translation is CASIRQGSTGELFF.

This clonotype was recorded a few times. This rearrangement joins TRBV12-3 or TRBV12-4 to TRBJ2-5; D is perhaps TRBD1 or TRBD2 (5 bases each). The CDR3 has 15 amino acids. The V gene lost 5 bases and the J gene lost 2 bases, with 15 bases spanning the gap. The CDR3 DNA sequence: TGTGCCAGCAGTCCGGGGCGTCACTTGCAAGAGACCCAGTACTTC. Translating it yields CASSPGRHLQETQYF.

The rearrangement links TRBV2 to TRBJ1-5; 7 bases match TRBD1. CDR1 SNHLY and CDR2 FYNNEI come from the germline V gene. The CDR3 covers 14 residues. The V gene end was trimmed by 9 bases and the J gene end by 4 bases; junction bases not matched to a gene: 9. The CDR3: CASTRTGVNQPQHF. The CDR3 DNA follows: TGTGCCAGTACCCGGACAGGTGTGAATCAGCCCCAGCATTTT.

The chain couples TRBV7-8 to TRBJ1-5; 7 positions match TRBD1. Per the germline V gene, CDR1 is SGHVS and CDR2 is FQNEAQ. J gave up 0 bases and V 5 bases, and 10 bases lay outside the gene matches. The CDR3 spans 17 residues. The CDR3 loop is CASSVQEGAVSNQPQHF. CDR3 nucleotides: TGTGCCAGCAGCGTGCAGGAGGGGGCGGTTAGCAATCAGCCCCAGCATTTT.

The rearrangement links TRBV3-1 to TRBJ2-7, with TRBD2 matching 10 bases. The CDR3 is made up of 15 amino acids. The V segment lost 3 bases and the J segment 2 bases; nucleotides outside the gene matches: 4. Germline lookup yields CDR1 LGHDT and CDR2 YNNKEL (reference sequence). The CDR3 region has the DNA TGTGCCAGCAGCCACATACTAGCGGGAACCTACGAGCAGTACTTC. It encodes CASSHILAGTYEQYF.

The chain recombines TRBV20-1 with TRBJ2-3; D is perhaps TRBD1 (6 bases). The CDR3 sequence is 15 residues long. Between the trimmed V and J ends, which lost 2 bases and 0 bases, there was a span of 12 bases. Germline loops: CDR1 DFQATT, CDR2 SNEGSKA (reference sequence). The CDR3 spells CSARSGQLSTDTQYF. The DNA of the CDR3 is TGCAGTGCTAGATCGGGACAACTTAGCACAGATACGCAGTATTTT.

The chain uses TRBV11-2 and TRBJ1-2; TRBD1 aligns across 12 bases. V lost 5 bases, J lost 1 base, and 11 bases stayed unmatched. Germline loops: CDR1 SGHAT, CDR2 FQNNGV. The CDR3 is made up of 18 amino acids. The CDR3 coding sequence is TGTGCCAGCAGCCCACGGGGCGGGACAGGGGGCCATAACTATGGCTACACCTTC. This encodes CASSPRGGTGGHNYGYTF.

The rearrangement links TRBV5-1 to TRBJ1-2; D possibly corresponds to TRBD1 (6 bases). Per the germline V gene, CDR1 is SGHRS and CDR2 is YFSETQ. This CDR3 is 14 amino acids long. The ends were cut back, 4 bases at V and 3 bases at J, with 13 bases in the middle. This CDR3 is CASSPQAGDYGYTF. In nucleotides, the CDR3 is TGCGCCAGCAGCCCACAGGCAGGGGACTATGGCTACACCTTC.